Listed below are T cell receptor beta chains from one sample, sequenced in a study of molecular identifiers for immune sequencing clone quantification. TCRdb re-analysed the PCR reads in MiXCR, keeping a single row per CDR3 protein. The sample records fewer than 45,000 distinct CDR3 sequences, 24% being singletons. The source material was naive CD8+ T cells from blood, with Jurkat cell RNA spiked in. These receptors were collected from a human donor in good health. Some libraries in this study had Jurkat cell RNA spiked in. Each CDR3 is given with its conserved first and last residue.

>TRBV29-1|TRBJ1-2
CSVVLRGYGYTF
>TRBV7-8|TRBJ2-1
CASSPSLAGGPGDEQFF
>TRBV20-1|TRBJ2-5
CSALDQGVEETQYF
>TRBV7-9|TRBJ2-6
CASSSGANVLTF
>TRBV28|TRBJ2-3
CASSGEYGVGDTQYF
>TRBV7-8|TRBJ1-1
CASSTRTGGGSDTEAFF
>TRBV20-1|TRBJ2-2
CSARPRIGNTGELFF
>TRBV30|TRBJ2-4
CAWSVGQGSWGQYF
>TRBV5-4|TRBJ2-7
CASSAGYEQYF
>TRBV29-1|TRBJ2-1
CSVEDKMDMEQFF
>TRBV4-3|TRBJ1-2
CASTMAAAIRTPENYGYTF
>TRBV20-1|TRBJ2-7
CSARVGPAAYEQYF
>TRBV18|TRBJ2-5
CASSPPRWPQETQYF
>TRBV7-9|TRBJ2-4
CASSSSGAGGDIQYF
>TRBV27|TRBJ2-7
CASIPLAGLDEQYF
>TRBV2|TRBJ2-5
CASRGGYETQYF
>TRBV5-6|TRBJ1-5
CASSLGTGTQPQHF
>TRBV14|TRBJ2-3
CASNQARRITDTQYF
>TRBV7-8|TRBJ2-1
CASRSSGGAYNEQFF
>TRBV28|TRBJ2-7
CASSSAFTYEQYF
>TRBV27|TRBJ2-7
CASSSRPQGFHEQYF
>TRBV6-5|TRBJ2-7
CASSYFPQSAAGYAQYF